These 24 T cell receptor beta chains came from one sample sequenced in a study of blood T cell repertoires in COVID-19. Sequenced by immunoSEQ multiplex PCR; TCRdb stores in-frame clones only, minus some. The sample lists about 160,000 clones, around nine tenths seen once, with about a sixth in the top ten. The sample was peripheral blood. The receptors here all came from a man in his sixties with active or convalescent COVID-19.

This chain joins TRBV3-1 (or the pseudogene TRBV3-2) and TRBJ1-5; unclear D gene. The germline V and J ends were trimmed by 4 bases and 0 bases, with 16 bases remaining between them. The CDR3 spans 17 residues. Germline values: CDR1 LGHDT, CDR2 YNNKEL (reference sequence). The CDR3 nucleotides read TGTGCCAGCAGCCGTGGGAGTGAGAGTTTTAGCAATCAGCCCCAGCATTTT. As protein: CASSRGSESFSNQPQHF.

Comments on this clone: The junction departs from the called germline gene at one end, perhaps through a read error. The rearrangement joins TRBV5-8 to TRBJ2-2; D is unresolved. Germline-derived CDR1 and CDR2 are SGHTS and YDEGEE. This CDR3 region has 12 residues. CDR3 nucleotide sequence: TGTGCCAGCAGCCGCAACAGCGGGGAGCTGTTTTTT. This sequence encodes CASSRNSGELFF.

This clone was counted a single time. CDR3 coding DNA: TGTGCCAGTAGTATCTGGGGACATTCCTCTGGAAACACCATATATTTT. Translation gives CASSIWGHSSGNTIYF. V usage is TRBV19 and J usage is TRBJ1-3; possibly TRBD1 for D (6 bases). Germline CDR1 LNHDA, CDR2 SQIVND (reference sequence). CDR3 length: 16 residues. The V end lost 3 bases, the J end lost 0 bases, and 12 bases lay between the germline ends.

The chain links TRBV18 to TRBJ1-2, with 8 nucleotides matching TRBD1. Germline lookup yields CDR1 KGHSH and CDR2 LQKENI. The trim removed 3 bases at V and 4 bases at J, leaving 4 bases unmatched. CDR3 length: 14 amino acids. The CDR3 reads CASSPGQEFYGYTF. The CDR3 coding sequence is TGTGCCAGCTCACCGGGACAGGAATTCTATGGCTACACCTTC.

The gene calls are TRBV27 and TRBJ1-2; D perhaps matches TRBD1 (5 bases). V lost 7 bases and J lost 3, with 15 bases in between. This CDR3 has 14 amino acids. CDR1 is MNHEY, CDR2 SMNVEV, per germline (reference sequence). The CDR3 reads CASTSWGGDYGYTF. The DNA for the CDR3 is TGTGCCAGCACCTCTTGGGGAGGGGACTATGGCTACACCTTC.

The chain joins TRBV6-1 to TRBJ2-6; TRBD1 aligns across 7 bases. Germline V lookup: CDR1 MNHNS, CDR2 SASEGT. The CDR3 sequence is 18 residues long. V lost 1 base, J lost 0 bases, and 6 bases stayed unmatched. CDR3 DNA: TGTGCCAGCAGTGAAGGACAGGGATCCTACTCTGGGGCCAACGTCCTGACTTTC. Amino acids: CASSEGQGSYSGANVLTF.

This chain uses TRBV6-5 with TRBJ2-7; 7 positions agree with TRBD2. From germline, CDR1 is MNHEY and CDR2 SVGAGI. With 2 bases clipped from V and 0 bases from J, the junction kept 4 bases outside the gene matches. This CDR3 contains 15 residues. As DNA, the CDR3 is TGTGCCAGCAGTTACGGTGGGAGGGGCTCCTACGAGCAGTACTTC. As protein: CASSYGGRGSYEQYF.

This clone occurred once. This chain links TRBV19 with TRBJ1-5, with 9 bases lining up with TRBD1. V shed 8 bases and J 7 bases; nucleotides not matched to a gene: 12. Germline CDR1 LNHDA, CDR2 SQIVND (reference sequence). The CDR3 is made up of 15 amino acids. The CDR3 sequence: CASRHRGRGGQPQHF. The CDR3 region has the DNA TGTGCCAGTCGTCACAGGGGGCGCGGTGGCCAGCCCCAGCATTTT.

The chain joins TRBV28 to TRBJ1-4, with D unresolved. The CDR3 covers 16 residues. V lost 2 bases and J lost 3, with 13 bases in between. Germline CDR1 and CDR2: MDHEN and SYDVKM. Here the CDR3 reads CASSLGPSMANEKLFF. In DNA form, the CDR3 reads TGTGCCAGCAGTTTAGGTCCGAGTATGGCTAATGAAAAACTGTTTTTT.

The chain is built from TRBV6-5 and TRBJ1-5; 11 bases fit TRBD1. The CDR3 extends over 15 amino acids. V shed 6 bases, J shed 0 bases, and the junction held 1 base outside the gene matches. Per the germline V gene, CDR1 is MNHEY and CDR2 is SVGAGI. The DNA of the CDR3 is TGTGCCAGCAGAGGACAGGGGGCTAGCAATCAGCCCCAGCATTTT. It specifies CASRGQGASNQPQHF.

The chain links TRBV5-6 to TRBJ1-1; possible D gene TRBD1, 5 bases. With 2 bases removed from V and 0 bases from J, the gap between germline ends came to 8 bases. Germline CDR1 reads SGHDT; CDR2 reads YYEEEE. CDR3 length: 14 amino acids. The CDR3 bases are TGTGCCAGCAGCTTAAGGGGCATGAACACTGAAGCTTTCTTT. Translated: CASSLRGMNTEAFF.

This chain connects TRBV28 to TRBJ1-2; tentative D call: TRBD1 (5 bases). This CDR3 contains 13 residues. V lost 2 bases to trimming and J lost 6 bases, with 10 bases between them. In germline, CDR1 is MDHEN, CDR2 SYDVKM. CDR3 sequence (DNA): TGTGCCAGCAGTTTAGGGGGGGAGAATGGCTACACCTTC. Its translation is CASSLGGENGYTF.

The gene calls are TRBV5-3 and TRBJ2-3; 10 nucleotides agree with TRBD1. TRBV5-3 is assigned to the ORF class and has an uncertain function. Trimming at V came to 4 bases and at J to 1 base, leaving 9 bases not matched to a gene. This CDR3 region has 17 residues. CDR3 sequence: CARSQKPGQGCTDTQYF. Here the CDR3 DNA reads TGTGCCAGAAGCCAAAAACCGGGACAGGGGTGCACAGATACGCAGTATTTT.

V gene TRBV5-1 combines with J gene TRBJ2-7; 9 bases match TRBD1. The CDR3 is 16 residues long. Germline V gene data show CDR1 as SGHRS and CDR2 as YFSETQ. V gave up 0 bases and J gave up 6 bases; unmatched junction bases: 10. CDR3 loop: CASSLESMDRGFEQYF. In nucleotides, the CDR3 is TGCGCCAGCAGCTTGGAATCGATGGACAGGGGTTTCGAGCAGTACTTC.

Written as DNA, the CDR3 is TGTGCCAGCAGTTTTCTTGCCAGTCGCAATCAGCCCCAGCATTTT. This gives the protein CASSFLASRNQPQHF. The chain joins TRBV27 to TRBJ1-5; D not certain. The germline V gene encodes CDR1 MNHEY and CDR2 SMNVEV (reference sequence). CDR3 length: 15 amino acids. Trimming pared 3 bases from V and 2 bases from J, leaving 11 bases between.

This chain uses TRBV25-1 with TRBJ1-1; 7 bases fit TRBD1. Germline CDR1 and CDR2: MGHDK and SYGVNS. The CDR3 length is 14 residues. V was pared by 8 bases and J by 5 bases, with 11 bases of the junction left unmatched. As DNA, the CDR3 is TGTGCCAGCCGAAACAGGGGAGAGTCTACTGAAGCTTTCTTT. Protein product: CASRNRGESTEAFF.

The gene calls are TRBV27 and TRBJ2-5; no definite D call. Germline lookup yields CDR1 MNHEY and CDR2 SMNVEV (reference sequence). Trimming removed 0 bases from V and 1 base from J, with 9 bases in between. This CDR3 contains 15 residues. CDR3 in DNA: TGTGCCAGCAGTTTATCTACTAACACCCAAGAGACCCAGTACTTC. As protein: CASSLSTNTQETQYF.

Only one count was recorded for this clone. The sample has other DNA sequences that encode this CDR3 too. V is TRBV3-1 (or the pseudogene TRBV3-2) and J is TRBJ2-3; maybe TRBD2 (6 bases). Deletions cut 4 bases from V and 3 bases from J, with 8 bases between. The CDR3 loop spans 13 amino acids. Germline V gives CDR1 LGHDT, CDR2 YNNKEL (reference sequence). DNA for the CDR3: TGTGCCAGCAGCCCCAGCGGGACAGATACGCAGTATTTT. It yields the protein CASSPSGTDTQYF.

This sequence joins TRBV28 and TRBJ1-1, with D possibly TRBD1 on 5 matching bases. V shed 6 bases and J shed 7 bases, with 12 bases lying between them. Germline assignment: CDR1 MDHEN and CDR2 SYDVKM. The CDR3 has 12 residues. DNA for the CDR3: TGTGCCAGCAGCTATCAAGGGGTTGAAGCTTTCTTT. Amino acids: CASSYQGVEAFF.

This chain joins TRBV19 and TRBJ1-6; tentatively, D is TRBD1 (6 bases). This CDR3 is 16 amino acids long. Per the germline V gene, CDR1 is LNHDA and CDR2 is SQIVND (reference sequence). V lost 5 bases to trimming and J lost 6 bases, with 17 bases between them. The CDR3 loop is CASSPQGRVPNSPLHF. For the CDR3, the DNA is TGTGCCAGTAGTCCCCAGGGGCGCGTCCCTAATTCACCCCTCCACTTT.

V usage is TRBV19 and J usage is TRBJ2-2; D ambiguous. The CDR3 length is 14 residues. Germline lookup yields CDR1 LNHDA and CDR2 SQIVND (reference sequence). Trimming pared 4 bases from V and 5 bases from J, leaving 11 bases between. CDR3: CASSRSQTTGELFF. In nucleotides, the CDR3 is TGTGCCAGTAGTAGAAGCCAGACAACCGGGGAGCTGTTTTTT.

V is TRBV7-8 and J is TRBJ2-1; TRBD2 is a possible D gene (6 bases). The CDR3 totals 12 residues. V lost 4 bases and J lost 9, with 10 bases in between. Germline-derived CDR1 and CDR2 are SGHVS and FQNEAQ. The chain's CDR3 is CASSSGGREQFF. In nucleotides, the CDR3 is TGTGCCAGCAGCTCCGGGGGTCGTGAGCAGTTCTTC.

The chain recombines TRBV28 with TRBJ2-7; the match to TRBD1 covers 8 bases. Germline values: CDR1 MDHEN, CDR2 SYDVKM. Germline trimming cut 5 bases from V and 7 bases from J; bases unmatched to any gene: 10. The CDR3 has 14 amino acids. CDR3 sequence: CASSPGQVSREQYF. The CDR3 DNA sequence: TGTGCCAGCAGTCCGGGACAGGTTTCGCGGGAGCAGTACTTC.

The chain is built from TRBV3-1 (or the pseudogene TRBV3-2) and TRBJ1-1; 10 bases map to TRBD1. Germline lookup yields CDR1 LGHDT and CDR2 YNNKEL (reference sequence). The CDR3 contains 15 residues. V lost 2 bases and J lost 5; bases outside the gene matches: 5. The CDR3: CASSQFGTGETEAFF. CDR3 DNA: TGTGCCAGCAGCCAATTCGGGACAGGGGAAACTGAAGCTTTCTTT.